This TCR beta chain was recovered during a study of identical twins. TCRdb itself ran the 5' RACE reads through MiXCR, one entry per CDR3 protein. In the table there are over 550,000 distinct CDR3 sequences, 7.1% of which are singletons. There are many counts of this clonotype. The CDR3 spans 16 residues. The ends lost 5 bases at V and 3 bases at J; junction bases unmatched: 6. These sequences were also reported in another study, on yellow fever vaccine responses in identical twins.

The TCR was taken from a woman under 30 in good health. Sequenced sample: PBMCs. This chain uses TRBV12-3 or TRBV12-4 with TRBJ2-3; 12 bases are a match to TRBD2. CDR3 amino acids: CASSPSGRVGTDTQYF. As DNA, the CDR3 is TGTGCCAGCAGTCCTAGCGGGAGGGTCGGGACAGATACGCAGTATTTT.